The 22 T cell receptor beta chains below were found in one sample sequenced in a study of cytomegalovirus exposure and HLA in healthy donors. Vbeta (60) and Jbeta (13) primers were used in the PCR. This table comes from immunoSEQ multiplex PCR, and its TCRdb copy is limited to in-frame clones, with some not included. The table records about 160,000 clones, 82% of them present only once. Sequencing input: PBMCs. All receptors come from a girl aged 5 to 17 in good health and CMV-seropositive.

This chain links TRBV2 with TRBJ1-5, with D tentatively TRBD1 (5 bases). The CDR3 contains 16 residues. Trimming stripped 1 base from V and 4 bases from J, with 14 bases between. Germline V gene lookup returns CDR1 SNHLY and CDR2 FYNNEI. CDR3 sequence (DNA): TGTGCCAGCAGTGAAGGTTCCGGGGGTACTAATCAGCCCCAGCATTTT. It encodes CASSEGSGGTNQPQHF. Variable domain in full (rest from reference TRBV2 and TRBJ1-5): EPEVTQTPSHQVTQMGQEVILRCVPISNHLYFYWYRQILGQKVEFLVSFYNNEISEKSEIFDDQFSVERPDGSNFTLKIRSTKLEDSAMYFCASSEGSGGTNQPQHFGDGTRLSIL.

A note on this clone: Other DNA sequences within the sample encode an identical CDR3. The chain employs TRBV27 and TRBJ2-7; D is possibly TRBD1 (6 bases). Germline values: CDR1 MNHEY, CDR2 SMNVEV (reference sequence). CDR3 length: 14 residues. V shed 5 bases and J shed 2 bases, with 13 bases lying between them. Written as DNA, the CDR3 is TGTGCCAGCAGTAGTCTGACAGGAACCTACGAGCAGTACTTC. Amino acids: CASSSLTGTYEQYF.

This chain links TRBV29-1 with TRBJ1-5; possible D gene TRBD1, 6 bases. The CDR3 loop spans 13 amino acids. V lost 7 bases to trimming and J lost 7 bases, with 17 bases between them. Looked up from germline, CDR1 is SQVTM and CDR2 is ANQGSEA. The CDR3 sequence is CSAQQGSFQPQHF. The CDR3 DNA reads as TGCAGCGCCCAACAGGGTTCATTCCAGCCCCAGCATTTT.

This chain connects TRBV25-1 to TRBJ1-1; weak D call: TRBD1 (5 bases). V was clipped by 1 base and J by 5 bases, with 14 bases between them. Per germline, CDR1 MGHDK and CDR2 SYGVNS. This CDR3 has 15 residues. The CDR3 reads CASSESAGGGTEAFF. DNA for the CDR3: TGTGCCAGCAGTGAATCCGCCGGCGGGGGTACTGAAGCTTTCTTT.

The gene calls are TRBV2 and TRBJ2-2; D might be TRBD1 (7 bases). Germline lookup yields CDR1 SNHLY and CDR2 FYNNEI. This CDR3 comprises 14 residues. V lost 8 bases to trimming and J lost 2 bases, with 12 bases between them. CDR3 coding DNA: TGTGCCAGCCGGGGGACAGAAAACACCGGGGAGCTGTTTTTT. Encoded protein: CASRGTENTGELFF.

The rearrangement links TRBV4-1 to TRBJ1-1; TRBD1 matches at 8 bases. The V gene end was trimmed by 1 base and the J gene end by 3 bases; junction bases not matched to a gene: 7. Germline V gene lookup returns CDR1 MGHRA and CDR2 YSYEKL. The CDR3 extends over 16 amino acids. CDR3 residues: CASSQASGGRYTEAFF. In nucleotides, the CDR3 is TGCGCCAGCAGCCAAGCGTCAGGGGGCCGGTACACTGAAGCTTTCTTT.

The V call is TRBV28, the J call TRBJ2-7; TRBD2 is a possible D gene (6 bases). Trimming cost V 1 base and J 0 bases, with 10 bases left between them. The CDR3 contains 15 residues. CDR1 and CDR2 from the germline V gene are MDHEN and SYDVKM. The CDR3 loop reads CASSLSGLDSYEQYF. CDR3 nucleotide sequence: TGTGCCAGCAGTTTATCGGGACTCGACTCCTACGAGCAGTACTTC.

The rearrangement links TRBV5-6 to TRBJ2-7; TRBD1 matches at 7 bases. The CDR3 consists of 15 residues. V trimming: 3 bases; J trimming: 1 base; junction bases outside the gene matches: 7. Germline lookup yields CDR1 SGHDT and CDR2 YYEEEE. CDR3 region: CASSSTGVESYEQYF. In DNA form, the CDR3 reads TGTGCCAGCAGCTCTACAGGGGTCGAATCCTACGAGCAGTACTTC. Filled out from reference TRBV5-6 and TRBJ2-7, the complete variable domain reads DAGVTQSPTHLIKTRGQQVTLRCSPKSGHDTVSWYQQALGQGPQFIFQYYEEEERQRGNFPDRFSGHQFPNYSSELNVNALLLGDSALYLCASSSTGVESYEQYFGPGTRLTVT.

The V gene is TRBV30, the J gene TRBJ2-5; 9 nucleotides align to TRBD1. The junction had 0 bases not matched to a gene; V was cut back by 5 bases and J by 5 bases. The CDR3 runs 11 residues. CDR1 is GTSNPN and CDR2 is SVGIG in the germline V gene (reference sequence). As DNA, the CDR3 is TGTGCCTGGGGACAGGGGGAGACCCAGTACTTC. This gives the protein CAWGQGETQYF.

The count of this clone is one. This sequence joins TRBV10-2 and TRBJ1-4, with D perhaps TRBD1 (6 bases). The CDR3 is made up of 15 amino acids. Germline V gene data show CDR1 as WSHSY and CDR2 as SAAADI. Between the trimmed V and J ends, which lost 8 bases and 0 bases, there was a span of 13 bases. For the CDR3, the DNA is TGCGCCAGCGTGGACAGACTTTCAACTAATGAAAAACTGTTTTTT. This sequence encodes CASVDRLSTNEKLFF.

The gene calls are TRBV5-1 and TRBJ1-3, with no clear D. Trimming removed 0 bases from V and 4 bases from J, with 8 bases in between. Germline-derived CDR1 and CDR2 are SGHRS and YFSETQ. This CDR3 spans 14 amino acids. CDR3 residues: CASSLDETGNTIYF. The DNA of the CDR3 is TGCGCCAGCAGCTTGGACGAAACAGGAAACACCATATATTTT.

The V gene is TRBV28, the J gene TRBJ1-5; 7 bases match TRBD1. The CDR3 consists of 15 residues. The J segment lost 0 bases and the V segment lost 8 bases, leaving 7 bases of the junction unmatched. The germline V gene encodes CDR1 MDHEN and CDR2 SYDVKM. The CDR3, as DNA: TGTGCCAGCCGCGCCGGGACAGATAGCAATCAGCCCCAGCATTTT. Its protein is CASRAGTDSNQPQHF.

The V and J genes are TRBV5-8 and TRBJ1-4, with D maybe TRBD1 (6 bases). The CDR3 totals 15 residues. Germline-derived CDR1 and CDR2 are SGHTS and YDEGEE. Trimming removed 5 bases from V and 2 bases from J, with 13 bases in between. CDR3 DNA: TGTGCCAGCAGTGTGGGACATAGCACTAATGAAAAACTGTTTTTT. Translated: CASSVGHSTNEKLFF. Complete variable domain (other parts from reference TRBV5-8 and TRBJ1-4): EAGVTQSPTHLIKTRGQQATLRCSPISGHTSVYWYQQALGLGLQFLLWYDEGEERNRGNFPPRFSGRQFPNYSSELNVNALELEDSALYLCASSVGHSTNEKLFFGSGTQLSVL.

CDR3 amino acids: CASSLEEGGGGYEQYF. The CDR3 DNA reads as TGTGCCAGCAGCTTAGAAGAGGGCGGGGGGGGATACGAGCAGTACTTC. The chain couples TRBV11-2 to TRBJ2-7, with 9 bases aligning to TRBD2. The CDR3 runs to 16 residues. The trim removed 0 bases at V and 4 bases at J, leaving 7 bases unmatched. Germline CDR1 reads SGHAT; CDR2 reads FQNNGV.

The genes are TRBV5-5 and TRBJ2-7, with 9 bases matching TRBD1. The germline V gene encodes CDR1 SGHKS and CDR2 YYEKEE (reference sequence). V was clipped by 5 bases and J by 3 bases; unmatched bases: 9. The CDR3 totals 15 residues. The CDR3 sequence: CASSTSGTGLYEQYF. The CDR3 DNA sequence: TGTGCCAGCAGTACCTCCGGGACAGGGCTCTACGAGCAGTACTTC.

The genes are TRBV19 and TRBJ2-2, with 8 positions matching TRBD2. Germline values: CDR1 LNHDA, CDR2 SQIVND (reference sequence). CDR3 length equals 16 residues. After removal of 4 bases from V and 3 bases from J, the junction contained 7 bases not matched to a gene. The CDR3 is CASSNPSGGDTGELFF. CDR3 sequence (DNA): TGTGCCAGTAGTAACCCCAGCGGGGGTGACACCGGGGAGCTGTTTTTT.

In its sample, this clone was seen a few times. V usage is TRBV19 and J usage is TRBJ2-2; D possibly corresponds to TRBD2 (6 bases). V shed 1 base and J shed 0 bases, with 6 bases lying between them. The germline CDR1 and CDR2 sequences are LNHDA and SQIVND (reference sequence). The CDR3 totals 15 residues. CDR3 amino acids: CASSIGLANTGELFF. Here the CDR3 DNA reads TGTGCCAGTAGTATAGGACTAGCGAACACCGGGGAGCTGTTTTTT.

The rearrangement uses TRBV7-6 and TRBJ1-1, with 9 bases identical to TRBD1. Germline V CDR1 and CDR2: SGHVS, FNYEAQ. J gave up 4 bases and V 5 bases, and 5 bases lay outside the gene matches. The CDR3 has 14 residues. CDR3 coding DNA: TGTGCCAGCAGCACCGGGACAGGGAGCACTGAAGCTTTCTTT. This translates into CASSTGTGSTEAFF. Drawing the rest from reference TRBV7-6 and TRBJ1-1, the complete variable domain is GAGVSQSPRYKVTKRGQDVALRCDPISGHVSLYWYRQALGQGPEFLTYFNYEAQQDKSGLPNDRFSAERPEGSISTLTIQRTEQRDSAMYRCASSTGTGSTEAFFGQGTRLTVV.

Turning to this clone: The junction and the germline gene differ at one end; a read error may be behind it. The chain combines TRBV5-1 with TRBJ2-1; D may be TRBD1 (5 bases). The CDR3 contains 14 residues. Germline values: CDR1 SGHRS, CDR2 YFSETQ. The CDR3 reads CASSLGGSNNEQFF. CDR3 DNA sequence: TGCGCCAGCAGCTTGGGGGGCTCCAACAATGAGCAGTTCTTC.

The genes are TRBV6-5 and TRBJ1-1; 9 bases map to TRBD1. V lost 5 bases to trimming and J lost 4 bases; unmatched junction nucleotides: 5. The germline gives CDR1 MNHEY, CDR2 SVGAGI. This CDR3 region has 14 residues. Here the CDR3 DNA reads TGTGCCAGCAGTCGACAGGGGGTGATCACTGAAGCTTTCTTT. Translation: CASSRQGVITEAFF.

The V gene is TRBV28, the J gene TRBJ1-4, with 7 bases lining up with TRBD1. Germline CDR1 is MDHEN and CDR2 is SYDVKM. The J segment lost 8 bases and the V segment lost 3 bases, leaving 6 bases of the junction unmatched. This CDR3 contains 14 residues. The CDR3 DNA sequence: TGTGCCAGCAGTTTCGGCGGGACAGCCGAAAAACTGTTTTTT. It is translated as CASSFGGTAEKLFF.

This clone was found a few times. This chain connects TRBV6-4 to TRBJ1-2, with D perhaps TRBD1 (6 bases). Trimming took off 6 bases at V and 4 bases at J, with 18 bases between the two ends. Germline CDR1 reads MRHNA; CDR2 reads SNTAGT. CDR3 length: 15 residues. The CDR3 loop is CASRKSPGGGYGYTF. CDR3 in DNA: TGTGCCAGCAGAAAATCCCCGGGAGGGGGCTATGGCTACACCTTC.